This T cell receptor (beta chain) was sequenced for a study of shared clonotypes between healthy human individuals. Replicate PCRs from sorted subsets contained around 190 ng DNA, which is 29,000 or so T cell genomes. TCRdb's copy holds only in-frame clones and misses some; the assay was immunoSEQ multiplex PCR. The repertoire holds 2.5 million or so clones, with roughly nine tenths as singletons. CDR1 is SGHRS, CDR2 YFSETQ, per germline. V shed 3 bases and J 3 bases; nucleotides not matched to a gene: 2. The CDR3 has 14 residues. In the case of this clone: Other DNA variants within this sample encode the same CDR3.

The TCR originated in a man aged 18-30 years in good health. This chain uses TRBV5-1 with TRBJ2-2, with TRBD1 matching over 7 bases. Material: naive CD4+ T cells sorted from blood. Subset specified: CD45RA+ positively selected. For the CDR3, the DNA is TGCGCCAGCAGCTCTACAGGGGACACCGGGGAGCTGTTTTTT. It translates to CASSSTGDTGELFF. Combining the CDR3 with reference TRBV5-1 and TRBJ2-2 gives the whole variable domain KAGVTQTPRYLIKTRGQQVTLSCSPISGHRSVSWYQQTPGQGLQFLFEYFSETQRNKGNFPGRFSGRQFSNSRSEMNVSTLELGDSALYLCASSSTGDTGELFFGEGSRLTVL.